A selection of T cell receptor beta chains follows, all from one sample in a study of cytomegalovirus exposure and HLA in healthy donors. Measured with immunoSEQ multiplex PCR; TCRdb has only the in-frame clones, and not every one. In the table there are about 140,000 clones, roughly 76% of which are singletons. The sample was PBMCs. These receptors all stem from a human donor in good health. Both conserved end residues are part of each CDR3. D genes are given only for firm matches. Clone sizes are given selectively: once, few, many, or a class where the clone is expanded.

CDR3 protein,CDR3 DNA,V gene,J gene,D gene,clone size
CASSVGIAGQETQYF,TGTGCCAGCAGCGTAGGTATTGCGGGGCAAGAGACCCAGTACTTC,TRBV9,TRBJ2-5,-,once
CARRGLADTQYF,TGTGCCCGCAGGGGGCTTGCAGATACGCAGTATTTT,TRBV2,TRBJ2-3,TRBD1,-
CASSLSGGGSTQYF,TGTGCCAGCAGCTTATCAGGTGGAGGAAGTACGCAGTATTTT,TRBV11-3,TRBJ2-3,-,-
CASSEQKGGGEKLFF,TGTGCCAGCAGTGAGCAGAAAGGGGGCGGTGAAAAACTGTTTTTT,TRBV6-1,TRBJ1-4,TRBD1,few
CASSLIEETQYF,TGTGCCAGCAGTTTAATAGAGGAGACCCAGTACTTC,TRBV2,TRBJ2-5,-,-
CASSFYVPYNEQFF,TGTGCCAGCAGCTTCTATGTCCCCTACAATGAGCAGTTCTTC,TRBV5-4,TRBJ2-1,-,-
CASSGSRSRQPFF,TGCGCCAGCTCCGGGTCAAGGAGCCGACAGCCGTTCTTC,TRBV4-1,TRBJ2-1,-,once
CASSEYGTGSNYGYTF,TGTGCCAGCAGTGAATATGGGACAGGCTCTAACTATGGCTACACCTTC,TRBV25-1,TRBJ1-2,TRBD1,-
CATSNRAPYEQYF,TGTGCCACCAGCAACAGGGCCCCCTACGAGCAGTACTTC,TRBV15,TRBJ2-7,-,-
CASSKTGGPGNTIYF,TGTGCCAGCAGCAAAACAGGGGGCCCTGGAAACACCATATATTTT,TRBV7-2,TRBJ1-3,TRBD1,-
CSVDTGRDGYTF,TGCAGCGTGGATACAGGGAGGGACGGCTACACCTTC,TRBV29-1,TRBJ1-2,-,-
CATHLGIPRGPYGYTF,TGTGCCACTCATTTGGGGATCCCAAGGGGGCCCTATGGCTACACCTTC,TRBV18,TRBJ1-2,TRBD1,-
CASSEFGTGRSEKLFF,TGTGCCAGCAGTGAATTTGGGACAGGGCGAAGTGAAAAACTGTTTTTT,TRBV25-1,TRBJ1-4,TRBD1,-
CAWDLGRNTEAFF,TGTGCCTGGGACCTGGGGAGGAACACTGAAGCTTTCTTT,TRBV30,TRBJ1-1,-,-
CASSPSGEWNQPQHF,TGCGCCAGCAGCCCGTCGGGGGAGTGGAATCAGCCCCAGCATTTT,TRBV5-1,TRBJ1-5,-,-
CASSVDSNQPQHF,TGCGCCAGCAGTGTGGACAGTAATCAGCCCCAGCATTTT,TRBV10-2,TRBJ1-5,-,-